The TCR beta chain under discussion was sequenced for a study of T cell changes during pregnancy in multiple sclerosis. CDR1 MNHEY and CDR2 SMNVEV come from the germline V gene (reference sequence). There are 13 residues in the CDR3. The V end was cut by 6 bases, the J end by 2 bases, with 10 bases between. Clones were sequenced by immunoSEQ multiplex PCR, and TCRdb holds only the in-frame ones, with some missing. The sample lists tens of thousands of clones, around 90% occurring once. The TCR was taken from a female donor in good health, enrolled as a control in a pregnancy study. The sample in question was CD4+ T cells from peripheral blood mononuclear cells, obtained in the third trimester of pregnancy. This sequence joins TRBV27 and TRBJ1-1; D not resolved. The CDR3 is CASRPIPNTEAFF. CDR3 DNA sequence: TGTGCCAGCAGACCTATACCAAACACTGAAGCTTTCTTT.